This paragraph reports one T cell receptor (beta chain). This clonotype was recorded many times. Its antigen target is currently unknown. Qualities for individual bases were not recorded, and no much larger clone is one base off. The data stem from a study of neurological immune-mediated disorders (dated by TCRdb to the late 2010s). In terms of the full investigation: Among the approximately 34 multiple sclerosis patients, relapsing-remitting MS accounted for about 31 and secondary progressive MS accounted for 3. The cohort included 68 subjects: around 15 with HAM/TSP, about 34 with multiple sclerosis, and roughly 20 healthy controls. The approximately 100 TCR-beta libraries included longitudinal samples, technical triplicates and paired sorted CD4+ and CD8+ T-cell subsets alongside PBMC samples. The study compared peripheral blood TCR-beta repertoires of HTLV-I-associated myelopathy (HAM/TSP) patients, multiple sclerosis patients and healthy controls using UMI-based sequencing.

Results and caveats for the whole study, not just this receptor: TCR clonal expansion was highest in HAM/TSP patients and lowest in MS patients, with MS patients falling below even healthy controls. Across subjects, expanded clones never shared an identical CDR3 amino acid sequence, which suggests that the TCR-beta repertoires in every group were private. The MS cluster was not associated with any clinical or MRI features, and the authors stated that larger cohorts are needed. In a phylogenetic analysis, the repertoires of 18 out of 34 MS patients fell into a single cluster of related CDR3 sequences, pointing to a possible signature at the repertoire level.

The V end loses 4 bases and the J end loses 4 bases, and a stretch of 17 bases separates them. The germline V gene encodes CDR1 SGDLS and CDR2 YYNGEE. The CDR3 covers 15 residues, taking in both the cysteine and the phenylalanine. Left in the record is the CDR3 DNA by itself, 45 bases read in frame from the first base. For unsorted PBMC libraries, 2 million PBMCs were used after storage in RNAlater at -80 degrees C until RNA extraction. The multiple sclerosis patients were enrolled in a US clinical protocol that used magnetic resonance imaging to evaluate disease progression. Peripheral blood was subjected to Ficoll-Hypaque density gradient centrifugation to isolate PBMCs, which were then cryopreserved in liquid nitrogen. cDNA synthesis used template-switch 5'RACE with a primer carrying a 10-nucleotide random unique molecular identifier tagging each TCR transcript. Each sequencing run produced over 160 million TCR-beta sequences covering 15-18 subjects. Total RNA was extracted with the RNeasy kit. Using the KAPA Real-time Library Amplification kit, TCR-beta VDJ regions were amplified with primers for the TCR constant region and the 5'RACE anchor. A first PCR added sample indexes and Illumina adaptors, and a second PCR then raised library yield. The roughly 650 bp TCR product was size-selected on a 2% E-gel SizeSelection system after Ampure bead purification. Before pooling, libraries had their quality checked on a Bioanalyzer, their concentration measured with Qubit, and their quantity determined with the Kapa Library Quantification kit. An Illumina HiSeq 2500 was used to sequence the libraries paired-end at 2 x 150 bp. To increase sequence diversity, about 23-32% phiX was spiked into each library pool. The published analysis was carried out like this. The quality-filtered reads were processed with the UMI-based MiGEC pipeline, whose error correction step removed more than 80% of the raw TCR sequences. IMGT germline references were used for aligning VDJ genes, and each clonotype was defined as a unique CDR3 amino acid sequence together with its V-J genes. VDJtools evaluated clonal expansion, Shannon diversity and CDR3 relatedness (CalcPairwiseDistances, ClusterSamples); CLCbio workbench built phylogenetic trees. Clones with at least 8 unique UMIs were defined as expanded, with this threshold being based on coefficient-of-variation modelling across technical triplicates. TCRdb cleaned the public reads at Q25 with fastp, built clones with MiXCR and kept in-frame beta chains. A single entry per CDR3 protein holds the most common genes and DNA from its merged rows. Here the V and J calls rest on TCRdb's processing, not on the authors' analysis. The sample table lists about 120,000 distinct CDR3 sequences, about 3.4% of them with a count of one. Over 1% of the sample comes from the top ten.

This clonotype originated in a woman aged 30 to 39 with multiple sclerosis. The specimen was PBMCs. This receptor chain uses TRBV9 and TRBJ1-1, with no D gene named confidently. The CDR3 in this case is CASSPLDPRFTEAFF. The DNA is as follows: TGTGCCAGCAGCCCCCTAGATCCACGTTTCACTGAAGCTTTCTTT.